Below, 15 T cell receptor beta chains from the same sample are listed, as sequenced in a study of blood T cells in healthy people across ages (dated by TCRdb to between 2015 and 2016). The library was generated by 5' RACE. A second PCR of about 7 to 12 cycles was performed with a sample-barcoded 5' primer and a J-beta primer mix. Through fastp at Q25 and MiXCR, TCRdb rebuilt clones from the public reads, retaining in-frame beta chains. Entries are consolidated by CDR3 protein sequence, retaining the most common genes and DNA. In all, the sample holds over 1,500,000 distinct CDR3 sequences, and about 39% of those were seen once. The ten largest clones represent more than 20% of the sample. The sequenced sample consisted of blood. These receptors were obtained from a human donor in good health.

The V and J genes are TRBV12-3 or TRBV12-4 and TRBJ1-3; unclear D gene. This CDR3 has 14 residues. Trimming cost V 11 bases and J 1 base, with 15 bases left between them. The CDR3 DNA reads TGTGCCGGCAACCGGAGAACTTCTGGAAACACCATATATTTT. Translating gives CAGNRRTSGNTIYF.

This clonotype has a handful of counts. The chain has TRBV5-1 and TRBJ2-3; 10 nucleotides line up with TRBD2. Germline loops: CDR1 SGHRS, CDR2 YFSETQ. CDR3 length equals 15 residues. V shed 5 bases and J 8 bases; nucleotides not matched to a gene: 11. The CDR3 region has the DNA TGCGCCAGCAGGCCGACTAGCGGGTACCGAGGTACGCAGTATTTT. Encoded protein: CASRPTSGYRGTQYF.

This sequence joins TRBV20-1 and TRBJ1-1, with D unresolved. Trimming left V 1 base short and J 1 base short, with 10 bases between. The CDR3 length is 14 residues. Per germline, CDR1 DFQATT and CDR2 SNEGSKA (reference sequence). This chain's CDR3 is CSARVAARNTEAFF. CDR3 in DNA: TGCAGTGCTAGAGTGGCAGCGAGGAACACTGAAGCTTTCTTT.

The chain employs TRBV7-2 and TRBJ1-5, with 7 bases lining up with TRBD1. Germline CDR1 is SGHTA and CDR2 is FQGNSA. CDR3 length: 15 residues. With 8 bases clipped from V and 4 bases from J, the junction kept 11 bases outside the gene matches. This CDR3 is CASAPTGNVNQPQHF. CDR3 coding DNA: TGTGCCAGCGCCCCGACAGGGAACGTGAATCAGCCCCAGCATTTT.

This CDR3 is CASSLDRGSGGAGTQYF. DNA of the CDR3: TGTGCCAGCAGCTTAGATCGAGGTAGCGGGGGCGCAGGGACCCAGTACTTC. The rearrangement uses TRBV11-2 and TRBJ2-5, with 9 bases matching TRBD2. This CDR3 contains 17 residues. The V gene end was trimmed by 0 bases and the J gene end by 7 bases; junction bases not matched to a gene: 12. Germline V gene data show CDR1 as SGHAT and CDR2 as FQNNGV.

The rearrangement joins TRBV5-5 to TRBJ2-1; TRBD2 is a possible D gene (5 bases). Germline V gives CDR1 SGHKS, CDR2 YYEKEE (reference sequence). This CDR3 contains 16 residues. Trimming took off 4 bases at V and 7 bases at J, with 21 bases between the two ends. CDR3 region: CASSRETIGGRNEQFF. DNA for the CDR3: TGTGCCAGCAGCCGCGAGACTATCGGCGGGCGGAATGAGCAGTTCTTC.

The chain combines TRBV6-5 with TRBJ1-5, with D unresolved. Per germline, CDR1 MNHEY and CDR2 SVGAGI. The CDR3 spans 16 residues. Trimming left V 0 bases short and J 3 bases short, with 12 bases between. The CDR3 region is CASSYSSGGLNQPQHF. Here the CDR3 DNA reads TGTGCCAGCAGTTACTCTTCAGGAGGGCTCAATCAGCCCCAGCATTTT.

V usage is TRBV2 and J usage is TRBJ1-5; D call uncertain. This CDR3 region has 17 residues. CDR1 and CDR2 from the germline V gene are SNHLY and FYNNEI. The ends were cut back, 6 bases at V and 0 bases at J, with 18 bases in the middle. The CDR3 region has the DNA TGTGCCAGCAGCTGGGTTAAGGGTCTTAATAGCAATCAGCCCCAGCATTTT. As protein: CASSWVKGLNSNQPQHF.

This clonotype was counted a few times. The chain employs TRBV20-1 and TRBJ1-6; D is uncertain. Per the germline V gene, CDR1 is DFQATT and CDR2 is SNEGSKA (reference sequence). V lost 3 bases, J lost 7 bases, and 10 bases lay in between. There are 13 residues in the CDR3. This CDR3 is CSASLSLNSPLHF. CDR3 DNA sequence: TGCAGTGCTAGTTTGTCCCTAAATTCACCCCTCCACTTT.

The rearrangement links TRBV24-1 to TRBJ2-1; either TRBD1 or TRBD2 may supply D (5 bases each). CDR3 size: 13 residues. With 9 bases removed from V and 5 bases from J, the gap between germline ends came to 13 bases. CDR1 is KGHDR, CDR2 SFDVKD, per germline. In nucleotides, the CDR3 is TGTGCCACCTATGACACGGGACACAATGAGCAGTTCTTC. It yields the protein CATYDTGHNEQFF.

This clonotype has only a few counts. The V call is TRBV2, the J call TRBJ2-2, with D perhaps TRBD1 (6 bases). This CDR3 is built from 15 residues. CDR1 is SNHLY, CDR2 FYNNEI, per germline. V lost 7 bases to trimming and J lost 2 bases, with 14 bases between them. CDR3 DNA: TGTGCCAGCAACAGGGTTAGGGGAAACACCGGGGAGCTGTTTTTT. As protein: CASNRVRGNTGELFF.

This chain connects TRBV11-2 to TRBJ1-5; 10 bases agree with TRBD1. Germline V gene data show CDR1 as SGHAT and CDR2 as FQNNGV. The CDR3 is made up of 16 amino acids. V shed 2 bases, J shed 2 bases, and the junction held 3 bases outside the gene matches. CDR3 in amino acids: CASSLYGTGGNQPQHF. The CDR3 region has the DNA TGTGCCAGCAGCTTATACGGGACAGGGGGCAATCAGCCCCAGCATTTT.

CDR3 DNA: TGTGCCAGCGGAAATCGGCCTGGAAAACTGTTTTTT. It yields the protein CASGNRPGKLFF. This chain links TRBV6-5 with TRBJ1-4; D is unclear. Germline V gene data show CDR1 as MNHEY and CDR2 as SVGAGI. The CDR3 is made up of 12 amino acids. Trimming removed 8 bases at V and 10 bases at J, with 14 bases between.

Turning to this clonotype: At one end the junction does not follow the germline gene, possibly because of a read error. In DNA, the CDR3 is TGCAGGGCTAGTGCGGGGAACACTGAAGCTTTCTTT. Residues: CRASAGNTEAFF. This rearrangement joins TRBV20-1 to TRBJ1-1; D is undetermined. CDR1 and CDR2 from the germline V gene are DFQATT and SNEGSKA (reference sequence). The CDR3 contains 12 residues.

The chain joins TRBV29-1 to TRBJ1-2; 7 bases are a match to TRBD1. With V trimmed by 2 bases and J by 7 bases, 7 bases remained unmatched. Germline lookup yields CDR1 SQVTM and CDR2 ANQGSEA. The CDR3 covers 13 residues. The CDR3 protein is CSVERAGGIGYTF. For the CDR3, the DNA is TGCAGCGTTGAAAGGGCAGGGGGGATTGGCTACACCTTC.